The clone carrying this TCR beta chain was seen at least ten times. Amplified TCR beta CDR3 regions derived from RNA transcripts. The HTBI primer set was used in a first-round RT-PCR of the TCR CDR3. Each CDR3 protein is one row after TCRdb ran MiXCR on the multiplex PCR reads. The sample holds about half a million distinct CDR3 sequences, around 20% seen once. The germline V gene has CDR1 MGHRA and CDR2 YSYEKL. V shed 0 bases and J shed 4 bases, with 9 bases lying between them. There are 14 residues in the CDR3. The data belong to a study of T cells in Graves' hyperthyroidism and ophthalmopathy. The chain recombines TRBV4-1 with TRBJ1-2, with D maybe TRBD1 (5 bases). Material for sequencing was blood. The TCR comes from a man aged 18-30 years with Graves' hyperthyroidism. CDR3 protein: CASSQDRQTYGYTF. Here the CDR3 DNA reads TGCGCCAGCAGCCAAGATCGACAGACCTATGGCTACACCTTC.